A single sample is the source of the 10 T cell receptor beta chains below, sequenced in a study of CD8 T cells in Susac syndrome. Random hexamers primed reverse transcription of about 0.5 to 1 ug RNA. TCRdb re-called the immunoSEQ multiplex PCR reads with MiXCR, one entry per CDR3 protein. The data hold about 290,000 distinct CDR3 sequences, with roughly 85% observed a single time. The source material was CD8+ T cells from PBMCs. The receptors come from a human donor with multiple sclerosis.

This chain uses TRBV28 with TRBJ1-3; D ambiguous. Looked up from germline, CDR1 is MDHEN and CDR2 is SYDVKM. With 6 bases removed from V and 8 bases from J, the gap between germline ends came to 11 bases. The CDR3 covers 12 residues. The CDR3 protein is CASSLLGDTIYF. The CDR3 DNA follows: TGTGCCAGCAGCCTCCTTGGTGACACCATATATTTT.

The V call is TRBV28, the J call TRBJ2-1, with TRBD2 matching 8 bases. Per the germline V gene, CDR1 is MDHEN and CDR2 is SYDVKM. The trim removed 5 bases at V and 3 bases at J, leaving 6 bases unmatched. CDR3 length equals 15 residues. The CDR3 protein is CASSPTGTSYNEQFF. In nucleotides, the CDR3 is TGTGCCAGCAGTCCAACCGGGACTAGCTACAATGAGCAGTTCTTC.

The rearrangement uses TRBV7-2 and TRBJ2-1; 10 bases match TRBD2. Germline V gene data show CDR1 as SGHTA and CDR2 as FQGNSA. The length of the CDR3 is 19 residues. After removal of 5 bases from V and 8 bases from J, the junction contained 21 bases not matched to a gene. CDR3 protein: CASSDPSGRALIASDEQFF. The CDR3 DNA is TGTGCCAGCAGCGACCCCAGCGGGAGGGCCTTGATAGCGTCGGATGAGCAGTTCTTC.

The genes are TRBV4-3 and TRBJ2-5; D unclear. The CDR3 length is 15 residues. The V gene's germline CDR1 is LGHNA and CDR2 YSLEER. Trimming left V 1 base short and J 4 bases short, with 13 bases between. The CDR3 is CASSQVANWRETQYF. Here the CDR3 DNA reads TGCGCCAGCAGCCAAGTGGCCAACTGGAGAGAGACCCAGTACTTC.

The rearrangement uses TRBV7-3 and TRBJ2-5, with D perhaps TRBD1 (7 bases). Germline values: CDR1 SGHTA, CDR2 FQGTGA. Trimming took 3 bases from V and 5 from J, leaving 16 bases between them. CDR3 size: 15 residues. This chain's CDR3 is CASSLVQGTLETQYF. CDR3 nucleotides: TGTGCCAGCAGCTTGGTACAGGGGACTTTGGAGACCCAGTACTTC.

The CDR3 DNA reads as TGTGCCAGCAGTTATCGTATGGTAGCGGTGGGCACAGATACGCAGTATTTT. Translation: CASSYRMVAVGTDTQYF. V gene TRBV6-5 combines with J gene TRBJ2-3, with D possibly TRBD2 on 6 matching bases. V was pared by 3 bases and J by 1 base, with 17 bases between. CDR3 size: 17 residues. Germline assignment: CDR1 MNHEY and CDR2 SVGAGI.

The CDR3 bases are TGTGCCAGCAGTGAGGGGGACGGAACCTACGAGCAGTACTTC. Its translation: CASSEGDGTYEQYF. The V and J genes are TRBV2 and TRBJ2-7, with D perhaps assigned TRBD1 or TRBD2 (5 bases each). Germline V gene sequence: CDR1 SNHLY, CDR2 FYNNEI. The germline V and J ends were trimmed by 3 bases and 2 bases, with 11 bases remaining between them. The CDR3 consists of 14 residues.

J is TRBJ1-1 and V is TRBV19; TRBD1 matches at 7 bases. This CDR3 has 14 residues. Germline assignment: CDR1 LNHDA and CDR2 SQIVND (reference sequence). The V and J ends lost 9 bases and 4 bases, in that order; junction bases with no gene match: 11. CDR3 loop: CASKLGTASTEAFF. The DNA for the CDR3 is TGTGCCAGCAAACTCGGGACAGCGAGCACTGAAGCTTTCTTT.

The chain combines TRBV28 with TRBJ2-1; D not certain. This CDR3 spans 16 amino acids. The V and J ends lost 4 bases and 0 bases respectively, with 13 bases between them. Germline values: CDR1 MDHEN, CDR2 SYDVKM. This CDR3 is CASSSPDSPSYNEQFF. In nucleotides, the CDR3 is TGTGCCAGCAGTTCCCCCGATAGCCCCTCCTACAATGAGCAGTTCTTC.

There are a few counts of this clonotype. The chain recombines TRBV5-1 with TRBJ1-1, with 8 positions matching TRBD1. V lost 0 bases, J lost 0 bases, and 16 bases stayed unmatched. This CDR3 comprises 20 residues. Germline values: CDR1 SGHRS, CDR2 YFSETQ. In nucleotides, the CDR3 is TGCGCCAGCAGCTTGGTAATGACAGGGGCTCTAAACGGCATGAACACTGAAGCTTTCTTT. Translating gives CASSLVMTGALNGMNTEAFF.